One sample yielded the 9 T cell receptor beta chains listed below, sequenced in a study of neurological immune-mediated disorders. MiXCR, run by TCRdb on the 5' RACE reads, gives a single entry per CDR3 protein. The table has roughly 76,000 distinct CDR3 sequences, roughly 3.1% seen once. Sequenced input: PBMCs. The receptors come from a woman in her forties or fifties with multiple sclerosis.

In this sample, this clonotype turned up many times. The rearrangement joins TRBV29-1 to TRBJ2-1; D may correspond to TRBD1 or TRBD2 (5 bases each). Looked up from germline, CDR1 is SQVTM and CDR2 is ANQGSEA. V lost 5 bases and J 7 bases, leaving 21 bases between the germline ends. The CDR3 has 15 amino acids. The CDR3 loop reads CSVNGGWGSINEQFF. Written as DNA, the CDR3 is TGCAGCGTTAATGGCGGGTGGGGGTCAATTAATGAGCAGTTCTTC.

To note about this clonotype: A clone one base away is much larger, so this may be a read error. The chain recombines TRBV4-3 with TRBJ2-7; D unresolved. The germline V and J ends were trimmed by 2 bases and 6 bases, with 11 bases remaining between them. CDR3 length: 13 amino acids. The V gene's germline CDR1 is LGHNA and CDR2 YSLEER. The CDR3 reads CASSQRQDREQYF. The CDR3 DNA is TGCGCCAGCAGCCAACGCCAAGACCGCGAGCAGTACTTC.

Many counts were recorded for this clonotype. This chain links TRBV20-1 with TRBJ2-5, with D possibly TRBD1 on 5 matching bases. The germline gives CDR1 DFQATT, CDR2 SNEGSKA (reference sequence). The CDR3 runs to 13 residues. Deletions cut 5 bases from V and 0 bases from J, with 10 bases between. The CDR3 here is CSAGHPYQETQYF. CDR3 bases: TGCAGTGCTGGACACCCGTACCAAGAGACCCAGTACTTC.

This clonotype was detected ten times or more. The chain employs TRBV12-3 or TRBV12-4 and TRBJ1-1; no firm D call. The CDR3 loop spans 13 amino acids. Between the trimmed V and J ends, which lost 5 bases and 5 bases, there was a span of 12 bases. The CDR3 sequence: CASSLSRGTEAFF. The CDR3 DNA sequence: TGTGCCAGCAGTCTTAGCAGAGGGACTGAAGCTTTCTTT.

This clonotype has ten or more counts. The chain links TRBV7-2 to TRBJ1-6, with 8 bases lining up with TRBD1. This CDR3 is built from 15 residues. In germline, CDR1 is SGHTA, CDR2 FQGNSA. V dropped 7 bases and J dropped 9; count of bases not matched to a gene: 11. The CDR3 reads CASISIQGAGSPLHF. The DNA for the CDR3 is TGTGCCAGCATCTCGATCCAGGGGGCGGGTTCACCCCTCCACTTT.

This clonotype appeared many times. The chain employs TRBV5-8 and TRBJ1-3; D is uncertain. The germline V and J ends were trimmed by 0 bases and 0 bases, with 10 bases remaining between them. Germline V gene sequence: CDR1 SGHTS, CDR2 YDEGEE. CDR3 length: 16 residues. CDR3 coding DNA: TGTGCCAGCAGCTTGGGGGCTTCGGTCTCTGGAAACACCATATATTTT. This translates into CASSLGASVSGNTIYF.

This clonotype was seen at least ten times. V usage is TRBV20-1 and J usage is TRBJ2-7; no reliable D call. CDR1 is DFQATT, CDR2 SNEGSKA, per germline (reference sequence). The CDR3 contains 12 residues. Trimming cost V 7 bases and J 2 bases, with 12 bases left between them. The CDR3 reads CSGARDPYEQYF. CDR3 nucleotide sequence: TGCAGTGGGGCGCGTGATCCCTACGAGCAGTACTTC.

There are many counts of this clonotype. This chain connects TRBV6-2 or TRBV6-3 to TRBJ1-2; 8 bases fit TRBD1. The V gene's germline CDR1 is MNHEY and CDR2 SVGEGT. The CDR3 spans 15 residues. With 4 bases clipped from V and 6 bases from J, the junction kept 10 bases outside the gene matches. CDR3 residues: CASSSRTGSDHGYTF. The CDR3 DNA reads TGTGCCAGCAGTTCAAGGACAGGGAGCGATCATGGCTACACCTTC.

This clonotype was detected ten times or more. V gene TRBV9 combines with J gene TRBJ2-2; TRBD2 aligns across 9 bases. V trimming: 2 bases; J trimming: 3 bases; junction bases outside the gene matches: 5. The CDR3 runs to 16 residues. The germline gives CDR1 SGDLS, CDR2 YYNGEE. This CDR3 is CASSVAGGPDTGELFF. DNA of the CDR3: TGTGCCAGCAGCGTTGCGGGGGGGCCGGACACCGGGGAGCTGTTTTTT.